These 13 T cell receptor beta chains share one sample of origin, sequenced in a study of monozygotic twins with inflammatory bowel disease. TCRdb reprocessed the 5' RACE reads, with one entry per CDR3 protein and no DNA. The table for this sample gives 350,000 to 500,000 distinct CDR3 sequences. Sequenced input: blood. The source of these receptors is a human donor with ulcerative colitis or Crohn's disease, or a healthy co-twin of an affected twin (not recorded which).

V and J are TRBV28 and TRBJ2-1; checking the TCRdb D call of TRBD2 is not possible without DNA. Germline CDR1 is MDHEN and CDR2 is SYDVKM. This CDR3 spans 14 amino acids. CDR3 loop: CASSASGGGNEQFF. The full variable domain, with the rest looked up from reference TRBV28 and TRBJ2-1, is DVKVTQSSRYLVKRTGEKVFLECVQDMDHENMFWYRQDPGLGLRLIYFSYDVKMKEKGDIPEGYSVSREKKERFSLILESASTNQTSMYLCASSASGGGNEQFFGPGTRLTVL.

The genes are TRBV29-1 and TRBJ2-3. CDR3 size: 13 residues. CDR1 is SQVTM, CDR2 ANQGSEA, per germline. CDR3 sequence reads: CSPLDGSTDTQYF.

The CDR3 is CASKARAVGEQYF. This rearrangement joins TRBV6-5 to TRBJ2-7. In germline, CDR1 is MNHEY, CDR2 SVGAGI. The CDR3 covers 13 residues.

The chain uses TRBV4-3 and TRBJ1-1; without DNA, the TCRdb call of TRBD1 cannot be checked. The CDR3 is 13 amino acids. CDR1 and CDR2 from the germline V gene are LGHNA and YSLEER. The CDR3 reads CASSQDQTGAAFF.

This rearrangement joins TRBV4-3 to TRBJ2-1. This CDR3 spans 15 amino acids. Germline V gives CDR1 LGHNA, CDR2 YSLEER. The CDR3: CASSQDGSPYNEQFF.

The rearrangement uses TRBV6-2 or TRBV6-3 and TRBJ1-1; with no DNA, the TCRdb D assignment of TRBD1 cannot be verified. Germline V gives CDR1 MNHEY, CDR2 SVGEGT. This CDR3 comprises 21 residues. CDR3 residues: CASSLRGTGAGLRRLNTEAFF.

The CDR3 loop reads CSASPSNRLAGDITGELFF. V usage is TRBV20-1 and J usage is TRBJ2-2; without DNA, the TCRdb call of TRBD2 cannot be checked. Germline CDR1 and CDR2: DFQATT and SNEGSKA (reference sequence). The CDR3 loop spans 19 amino acids.

V and J are TRBV12-3 or TRBV12-4 and TRBJ2-1. The CDR3 length is 15 residues. The chain's CDR3 is CASSSFRTHYNEQFF.

This chain connects TRBV5-6 to TRBJ2-1; TCRdb proposes TRBD2, but this gene call is untestable without DNA. Per germline, CDR1 SGHDT and CDR2 YYEEEE. The CDR3 is made up of 18 amino acids. CDR3 sequence reads: CASSLPDRDYYSYNEQFF.

The chain couples TRBV10-3 to TRBJ2-5; TCRdb designates TRBD2, a call that cannot be tested without DNA. CDR1 and CDR2 (germline): ENHRY, SYGVKD. The length of the CDR3 is 14 residues. The CDR3: CAISESEGRETQYF.

V usage is TRBV20-1 and J usage is TRBJ2-5; the TCRdb D gene call, TRBD1, has no DNA to confirm it. This CDR3 has 12 amino acids. Germline V gives CDR1 DFQATT, CDR2 SNEGSKA (reference sequence). The CDR3 is CSAGRDIETQYF.

The chain carries TRBV6-2 or TRBV6-3 and TRBJ2-3; there is no DNA to check the TCRdb D call of TRBD1. The CDR3 is made up of 14 amino acids. The germline CDR1 and CDR2 sequences are MNHEY and SVGEGT. CDR3 residues: CASRQGLSADTQYF.

This sequence joins TRBV2 and TRBJ1-2; TCRdb gives TRBD1 as the D gene, but with no DNA this cannot be confirmed. The length of the CDR3 is 13 residues. Germline V gene lookup returns CDR1 SNHLY and CDR2 FYNNEI. CDR3 sequence: CASSSPGGNGYTF.